The rows below give T cell receptor beta chains drawn from one sample of a study of control samples from healthy donors and cancer patients. TCRdb's copy holds only in-frame clones and misses some; the assay was immunoSEQ multiplex PCR. The data contain about 58,000 clones, around 94% of them singletons. Specimen: blood. These receptor sequences come from a man aged 25-45 years in good health. The CDR3 runs from the conserved cysteine through the conserved F or W.

j_gene: TRBJ1-3; v_gene: TRBV7-9; CDR3aa: CASSRPKLHGNTIYF
j_gene: TRBJ2-5; v_gene: TRBV30; CDR3aa: CAWSAPGQGKETQYF
j_gene: TRBJ2-3; v_gene: TRBV19; CDR3aa: CASSIDPGTDTQYF
j_gene: TRBJ2-1; v_gene: TRBV13; CDR3aa: CASASGASYNEQFF
j_gene: TRBJ2-7; v_gene: TRBV7-9; CDR3aa: CASSLVNQGYEQYF
j_gene: TRBJ2-2; v_gene: TRBV11-3; CDR3aa: CASSLDQGTGELFF
j_gene: TRBJ2-4; v_gene: TRBV13; CDR3aa: CASSLRGNSAKNIQYF
j_gene: TRBJ1-1; v_gene: TRBV6-5; CDR3aa: CASTPSQSNTEAFF
j_gene: TRBJ2-5; v_gene: TRBV9; CDR3aa: CASSVEGTSQETQYF
j_gene: TRBJ1-5; v_gene: TRBV20-1; CDR3aa: CSASFLAGNNQPQHF
j_gene: TRBJ1-2; v_gene: TRBV27; CDR3aa: CASIRDRPSTRGYTF
j_gene: TRBJ1-4; v_gene: TRBV11-2; CDR3aa: CASSRFGGGTNEKLFF
j_gene: TRBJ1-1; v_gene: TRBV4-1; CDR3aa: CASSREQGEVRGTEAFF
j_gene: TRBJ2-7; v_gene: TRBV20-1; CDR3aa: CSASPHAGGYEQYF
j_gene: TRBJ1-2; v_gene: TRBV2; CDR3aa: CASSALPGYGYTF
j_gene: TRBJ1-4; v_gene: TRBV10-3; CDR3aa: CDVRQGREKLFF